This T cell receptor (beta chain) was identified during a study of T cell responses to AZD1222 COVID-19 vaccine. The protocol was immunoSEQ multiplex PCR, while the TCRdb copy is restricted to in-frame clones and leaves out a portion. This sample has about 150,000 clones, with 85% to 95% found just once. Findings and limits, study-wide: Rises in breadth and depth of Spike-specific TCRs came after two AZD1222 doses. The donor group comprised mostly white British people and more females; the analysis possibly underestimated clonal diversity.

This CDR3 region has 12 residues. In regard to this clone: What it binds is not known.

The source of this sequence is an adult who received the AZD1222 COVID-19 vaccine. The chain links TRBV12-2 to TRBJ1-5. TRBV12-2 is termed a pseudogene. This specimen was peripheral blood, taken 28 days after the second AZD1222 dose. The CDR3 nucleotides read TGTGCAAGTCGCTGCTGCATAGAGCCCCAGCATTTT. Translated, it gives CASRCCIEPQHF.